The 30 T cell receptor beta chains presented below share a single source sample, sequenced in a study of CD8 T cells in Susac syndrome. Reverse transcription used roughly 0.5 to 1 ug RNA and random hexamers. Using its own MiXCR run on the immunoSEQ multiplex PCR reads, TCRdb lists one record per CDR3 protein. The sample lists under 250,000 distinct CDR3 sequences, 85% to 95% occurring once. Sample: CD4+ T cells from PBMCs. These TCRs come from a human donor with multiple sclerosis.

The chain is built from TRBV5-1 and TRBJ2-1, with 12 bases fitting TRBD2. CDR1 is SGHRS and CDR2 is YFSETQ in the germline V gene. V was clipped by 4 bases and J by 9 bases; unmatched bases: 11. This CDR3 contains 16 residues. The CDR3, as DNA: TGCGCCAGCAGCGCCCTGACTAGCGGGAGTGGTACTGAGCAGTTCTTC. Translation: CASSALTSGSGTEQFF.

V and J are TRBV9 and TRBJ2-1, with D possibly TRBD2 on 6 matching bases. The CDR3 is made up of 13 amino acids. V shed 4 bases and J shed 5 bases, with 10 bases lying between them. Germline V gene lookup returns CDR1 SGDLS and CDR2 YYNGEE. This CDR3 reads CASSQDYDNEQFF. CDR3 coding DNA: TGTGCCAGCAGCCAGGACTATGACAATGAGCAGTTCTTC.

The chain employs TRBV20-1 and TRBJ2-5, with a possible D match to TRBD1 (6 bases). The CDR3 has 14 residues. Trimming removed 0 bases from V and 4 bases from J, with 12 bases in between. Germline V gene data show CDR1 as DFQATT and CDR2 as SNEGSKA (reference sequence). DNA of the CDR3: TGCAGTGCTAGAGATCTGTTAGGGGGAGAGACCCAGTACTTC. This translates into CSARDLLGGETQYF.

The V call is TRBV7-6, the J call TRBJ2-5, with a possible D match to TRBD2 (6 bases). The CDR3 consists of 15 residues. Germline values: CDR1 SGHVS, CDR2 FNYEAQ. Between the trimmed V and J ends, which lost 5 bases and 5 bases, there was a span of 18 bases. The CDR3 DNA sequence: TGTGCCAGCAGCGCCACCGTCCGAGGAGGGGAGACCCAGTACTTC. It encodes CASSATVRGGETQYF.

The chain joins TRBV20-1 to TRBJ1-4; 9 bases fit TRBD1. There are 15 residues in the CDR3. CDR1 and CDR2 (germline): DFQATT, SNEGSKA (reference sequence). V gave up 0 bases and J gave up 8 bases; unmatched junction bases: 7. CDR3 sequence (DNA): TGCAGTGCTAGAGATGGGACAGGGTTGGGGGAAAAACTGTTTTTT. Translating it yields CSARDGTGLGEKLFF.

V gene TRBV7-7 combines with J gene TRBJ2-2; possible D gene TRBD1, 6 bases. Germline loops: CDR1 SSHAT, CDR2 FNYEAQ (reference sequence). CDR3 size: 14 residues. Between the trimmed V and J ends, which lost 3 bases and 2 bases, there was a span of 7 bases. The CDR3 here is CASSLGTNTGELFF. In DNA form, the CDR3 reads TGTGCCAGCAGCTTGGGGACAAACACCGGGGAGCTGTTTTTT. The variable domain in full, completed from reference TRBV7-7 and TRBJ2-2, reads GAGVSQSPRYKVTKRGQDVTLRCDPISSHATLYWYQQALGQGPEFLTYFNYEAQPDKSGLPSDRFSAERPEGSISTLTIQRTEQRDSAMYRCASSLGTNTGELFFGEGSRLTVL.

In this sample, this clonotype turned up once. The CDR3 nucleotides read TGTGCCAGCAGCCGGACCTCTATTATTGAAACTAATGAAAAACTGTTTTTT. This sequence encodes CASSRTSIIETNEKLFF. This chain joins TRBV21-1 and TRBJ1-4. TRBV21-1 is shown as a pseudogene. The CDR3 consists of 17 residues.

V is TRBV10-2 and J is TRBJ1-1; D possibly corresponds to TRBD1 (5 bases). V lost 6 bases and J lost 7, with 15 bases in between. Germline V gives CDR1 WSHSY, CDR2 SAAADI. The CDR3 loop spans 13 amino acids. CDR3 region: CASRAGREIEAFF. The CDR3, as DNA: TGCGCCAGCAGGGCGGGACGGGAAATTGAAGCTTTCTTT.

This sequence joins TRBV12-3 or TRBV12-4 and TRBJ1-4, with 10 bases that match TRBD1. The CDR3 is made up of 20 amino acids. J was trimmed by 0 bases and V by 3 bases; bases with no gene match: 13. CDR3 sequence reads: CASSLFDRGLESATNEKLFF. DNA of the CDR3: TGTGCCAGCAGTTTGTTTGACAGGGGGCTGGAAAGTGCAACTAATGAAAAACTGTTTTTT.

This sequence joins TRBV29-1 and TRBJ2-3; 7 positions match TRBD2. In germline, CDR1 is SQVTM, CDR2 ANQGSEA. V shed 6 bases and J 6 bases; nucleotides not matched to a gene: 15. This CDR3 is 15 amino acids long. The CDR3 DNA reads TGCAGCGTAATGGGTGGGGCCCGCGGGAGTGATACGCAGTATTTT. It translates to CSVMGGARGSDTQYF.

This rearrangement joins TRBV7-2 to TRBJ1-2, with D unresolved. Germline V lookup: CDR1 SGHTA, CDR2 FQGNSA. The CDR3 consists of 14 residues. V was pared by 5 bases and J by 2 bases, with 12 bases between. The CDR3 is CASSLGMINYGYTF. DNA for the CDR3: TGTGCCAGCAGCCTGGGGATGATCAACTATGGCTACACCTTC.

This chain joins TRBV10-2 and TRBJ1-6; tentatively, D is TRBD1 (5 bases). The germline V gene has CDR1 WSHSY and CDR2 SAAADI. The CDR3 runs 11 residues. Deletions cut 5 bases from V and 14 bases from J, with 10 bases between. In DNA form, the CDR3 reads TGCGCCAGCAGTTTGCAGGGCACCCTCCACTTT. Protein sequence: CASSLQGTLHF.

This chain's CDR3 is CASSLNSAGTGNSPLHF. The CDR3 DNA is TGTGCCAGCAGCTTAAATTCAGCCGGGACAGGGAATTCACCCCTCCACTTT. The gene calls are TRBV11-1 and TRBJ1-6; 9 bases map to TRBD1. Germline values: CDR1 SGHAT, CDR2 FQDESV (reference sequence). Trimming took 2 bases from V and 7 from J; bases not matched to a gene: 9. There are 17 residues in the CDR3.

The genes are TRBV11-3 and TRBJ2-2; D is unclear. The CDR3 spans 14 residues. V was shortened by 1 base and J by 4 bases, with 7 bases between the two germline ends. Germline values: CDR1 SGHNT, CDR2 YENEEA. The DNA of the CDR3 is TGTGCCAGCAGCTTAGTTGGCGTCACCGGGGAGCTGTTTTTT. This sequence encodes CASSLVGVTGELFF.

The rearrangement links TRBV11-1 to TRBJ2-5; D is perhaps TRBD2 (6 bases). The CDR3 runs to 16 residues. Germline CDR1 SGHAT, CDR2 FQDESV (reference sequence). The V gene lost 5 bases and the J gene lost 6 bases, with 22 bases spanning the gap. The CDR3 bases are TGTGCCAGCAGCCAGCGGCTAGCGCGGAAGCAACAGACCCAGTACTTC. It specifies CASSQRLARKQQTQYF.

V gene TRBV6-5 combines with J gene TRBJ2-2, with D possibly matching TRBD2 (6 bases). Trimming took off 4 bases at V and 1 base at J, with 16 bases between the two ends. Germline V gene data show CDR1 as MNHEY and CDR2 as SVGAGI. The CDR3 is made up of 17 amino acids. In DNA form, the CDR3 reads TGTGCCAGCAGTTGGGCGTCGACCGGGAGGAACACCGGGGAGCTGTTTTTT. It yields the protein CASSWASTGRNTGELFF.

This sequence joins TRBV15 and TRBJ2-2, with unresolved D. V lost 0 bases to trimming and J lost 3 bases, with 14 bases between them. Germline loops: CDR1 LNHNV, CDR2 YYDKDF (reference sequence). The CDR3 loop spans 17 amino acids. CDR3 protein: CATSRDLPTPDTGELFF. CDR3 bases: TGTGCCACCAGCAGAGATCTGCCGACTCCGGACACCGGGGAGCTGTTTTTT.

The gene calls are TRBV5-4 and TRBJ1-2; D is uncertain. Germline CDR1 SGHNT, CDR2 YYREEE (reference sequence). The germline V and J ends were trimmed by 4 bases and 8 bases, with 18 bases remaining between them. The CDR3 sequence is 14 residues long. The CDR3 protein is CASSTGLALPGYTF. CDR3 DNA sequence: TGTGCCAGCAGCACGGGCCTGGCCCTCCCCGGCTACACCTTC.

This rearrangement joins TRBV19 to TRBJ1-3; D gene uncertain. Trimming removed 2 bases from V and 0 bases from J, with 5 bases in between. The CDR3 has 14 residues. The germline V gene encodes CDR1 LNHDA and CDR2 SQIVND (reference sequence). DNA of the CDR3: TGTGCCAGTAGTATAACAAGCTCTGGAAACACCATATATTTT. Translation gives CASSITSSGNTIYF.

V usage is TRBV18 and J usage is TRBJ1-5; D may be TRBD1 (5 bases). Germline CDR1 is KGHSH and CDR2 is LQKENI. V lost 0 bases and J lost 2, with 8 bases in between. This CDR3 has 15 residues. CDR3 loop: CASSPPGEGNQPQHF. CDR3 in DNA: TGTGCCAGCTCACCACCGGGGGAGGGCAATCAGCCCCAGCATTTT.

V gene TRBV7-9 combines with J gene TRBJ1-2; possible D gene TRBD1, 5 bases. V gave up 5 bases and J gave up 3 bases, with 13 bases separating them. The CDR3 spans 14 residues. CDR1 is SEHNR and CDR2 is FQNEAQ in the germline V gene (reference sequence). CDR3 bases: TGTGCCAGCAGCCTGCCCGGGACGCACTATGGCTACACCTTC. This translates into CASSLPGTHYGYTF.

The chain recombines TRBV4-1 with TRBJ1-2, with D unresolved. With 0 bases removed from V and 4 bases from J, the gap between germline ends came to 15 bases. Germline values: CDR1 MGHRA, CDR2 YSYEKL. The CDR3 sequence is 16 residues long. CDR3 DNA: TGCGCCAGCAGCCAAGATTCAACAAGGGTGGGCTATGGCTACACCTTC. Its translation is CASSQDSTRVGYGYTF.

The genes are TRBV29-1 and TRBJ2-1; TRBD2 agrees at 7 bases. Losses at the gene ends were 6 bases for V and 2 bases for J; bases not matched to a gene: 7. Germline lookup yields CDR1 SQVTM and CDR2 ANQGSEA. The CDR3 sequence is 14 residues long. CDR3 bases: TGCAGCGTGGCCTTGGCGGGAGCCTACAATGAGCAGTTCTTC. It yields the protein CSVALAGAYNEQFF.

This chain links TRBV6-5 with TRBJ1-6, with D hard to call. The CDR3 is 15 amino acids. From germline, CDR1 is MNHEY and CDR2 SVGAGI. V lost 2 bases to trimming and J lost 10 bases, with 15 bases between them. CDR3 coding DNA: TGTGCCAGCAGTTACGGGTCCCAGGTTTCCTCACCCCTCCACTTT. Amino acids: CASSYGSQVSSPLHF.

The gene calls are TRBV23-1 and TRBJ2-5; TRBD2 matches 11 bases. TRBV23-1 is an ORF, and what it does is uncertain. Trimming took 3 bases from V and 4 from J; bases not matched to a gene: 7. The CDR3 runs 16 residues. The CDR3 coding sequence is TGCGCCAGCAGTCACCTCGGGACTAGCGGTAGAGAGACCCAGTACTTC. Protein product: CASSHLGTSGRETQYF.

This clonotype was seen only once. The V and J genes are TRBV7-9 and TRBJ1-6; D gene unclear. CDR1 and CDR2 (germline): SEHNR, FQNEAQ (reference sequence). V dropped 1 base and J dropped 9 bases, with 13 bases sitting between them. The CDR3 covers 15 residues. CDR3 residues: CASSLDQGMGSPLHF. The CDR3 DNA is TGTGCCAGCAGCTTAGATCAAGGGATGGGTTCACCCCTCCACTTT.

The chain uses TRBV5-4 and TRBJ2-1, with D possibly matching TRBD2 (6 bases). Germline V lookup: CDR1 SGHNT, CDR2 YYREEE (reference sequence). V gave up 0 bases and J gave up 10 bases, with 14 bases separating them. The CDR3 length is 14 residues. The CDR3 is CASSLVSRGGEQFF. The CDR3 nucleotides read TGTGCCAGCAGCTTGGTGTCGCGGGGCGGGGAGCAGTTCTTC.

The V gene is TRBV5-1, the J gene TRBJ1-1; no firm D call. Germline values: CDR1 SGHRS, CDR2 YFSETQ. Trimming cost V 5 bases and J 2 bases, with 13 bases left between them. CDR3 length equals 14 residues. CDR3 in DNA: TGCGCCAGCAGTTTTTCGACGGCAAACACTGAAGCTTTCTTT. It is translated as CASSFSTANTEAFF.

The chain couples TRBV27 to TRBJ2-3; no definite D call. The germline V and J ends were trimmed by 6 bases and 0 bases, with 7 bases remaining between them. The V gene's germline CDR1 is MNHEY and CDR2 SMNVEV (reference sequence). The CDR3 is 13 amino acids. In DNA, the CDR3 is TGTGCCAGCAGCTATGCTAGCACAGATACGCAGTATTTT. Amino acid sequence: CASSYASTDTQYF.

The chain couples TRBV6-5 to TRBJ2-2; 10 bases are a match to TRBD1. The V gene's germline CDR1 is MNHEY and CDR2 SVGAGI. The CDR3 runs 17 residues. The ends lost 0 bases at V and 1 base at J; junction bases unmatched: 2. The DNA for the CDR3 is TGTGCCAGCAGTTACTCGACAGGGGGCTGGAACACCGGGGAGCTGTTTTTT. It translates to CASSYSTGGWNTGELFF.